Given below is one T cell receptor (beta chain) in context. Its antigen is not known. The sample comes from a study of T cell clonotyping in hematopoietic cell transplantation. Study results and caveats: At the given depth, recipient repertoires were over 95% de novo clonotypes. CD4 and CD8 repertoire contributions could not be separated without sorting.

There are 14 residues in the CDR3. Trimming removed 5 bases from V and 3 bases from J; junction bases left unmatched: 5. Germline CDR1 KGHSH, CDR2 LQKENI. Sequencing was performed with immunoSEQ multiplex PCR; in TCRdb, only in-frame clones are kept and a portion is missing. The table has under 7,500 clones, about three quarters seen once. Recipients were bled about 28 days pretransplant and at posttransplant days 30, 100, 180. This receptor was taken from a male patient aged 50 or older who had an allogeneic stem cell transplant from an unrelated donor, so the T cells may come from the graft donor. Some clones in this sample may be carry-over from other donors' samples. V usage is TRBV18 and J usage is TRBJ2-3, with 7 bases fitting TRBD1. Sequenced here: PBMCs, sampled 100 days after allogeneic stem cell transplant. CDR3 sequence (DNA): TGTGCCAGCTCAAACAGGGGAGTGACAGATACGCAGTATTTT. Translated, it gives CASSNRGVTDTQYF.